This TCR beta chain was identified during a study of beta chain features in type 1 diabetes. Stem cell-like memory, regulatory, central memory and naive CD4+ cells were sorted via CD45RO/CCR7/CD25/CD127/CD95/CD27. Study-wide findings and caveats: The cDNA sequencing approach could over-represent high-TCR-expressing cells. Shorter templates may be favored by PCR, equally so in patients and controls. Researchers report that Type 1 diabetes patients had moderately but significantly shorter TCRB CDR3s across all four CD4+ subsets.

The study reverse transcribed the entire isolated RNA, so it sequenced expressed TCRB transcripts. The data were produced by immunoSEQ multiplex PCR, yet TCRdb's version contains in-frame clones alone and is incomplete. The profile shows around 330,000 clones, 8% to 13% of them singletons. A word on this clone: Its specificity is unknown.

The germline V gene encodes CDR1 SQVTM and CDR2 ANQGSEA. The CDR3 extends over 10 amino acids. V was cut by 7 bases and J by 5 bases, with 8 bases left in between. The source material was naive CD4+ T cells from blood. The chain has TRBV29-1 and TRBJ2-5; no firm D call. The clonotype comes from a woman between 25 and 40 years old in good health. The CDR3 sequence is CSASHETQYF. Written as DNA, the CDR3 is TGCAGCGCATCCCATGAGACCCAGTACTTC.